This passage covers 20 T cell receptor beta chains from one sample sequenced in a study of T-cell reconstitution after alpha-beta-depleted transplantation in children. The TCRbeta library was prepared with unique molecular identifiers. TCRdb re-derived calls from the PCR reads in MiXCR, one entry per CDR3 protein. Of more than 15,000 distinct CDR3 sequences listed, roughly an eighth are singletons. Here the sequenced sample was PBMCs, mostly from graft donor cells, taken 180 days after TCRalphabeta/CD19-depleted stem cell transplant. All receptors derive from a boy under three years old who had a stem cell transplant for Wiskott-Aldrich syndrome, so the T cells may come from the graft donor.

There are a few counts of this clonotype. The rearrangement links TRBV29-1 to TRBJ2-3; D call uncertain. Trimming took off 5 bases at V and 0 bases at J, with 15 bases between the two ends. Germline CDR1 is SQVTM and CDR2 is ANQGSEA. The CDR3 sequence is 15 residues long. CDR3 bases: TGCAGCGTTCAATATGGTTTGACTAGCACAGATACGCAGTATTTT. Residues: CSVQYGLTSTDTQYF.

This clonotype was observed many times. The V call is TRBV7-2, the J call TRBJ1-5; 7 nucleotides agree with TRBD1. The CDR3 extends over 13 amino acids. The V gene's germline CDR1 is SGHTA and CDR2 FQGNSA. V trimming: 5 bases; J trimming: 6 bases; junction bases outside the gene matches: 4. CDR3 amino acids: CASSPDRAQPQHF. CDR3 sequence (DNA): TGTGCCAGCAGCCCAGACAGGGCTCAGCCCCAGCATTTT.

This clonotype came up a few times. The DNA for the CDR3 is TGTGCCAGCATCGAGACGGCAGGGAGCTATTTTGGCTACACCTTC. Translated: CASIETAGSYFGYTF. This chain links TRBV6-2 or TRBV6-3 with TRBJ1-2; D is possibly TRBD1 (5 bases). The germline V gene has CDR1 MNHEY and CDR2 SVGEGT. The CDR3 runs 15 residues. Trimming cost V 7 bases and J 7 bases, with 22 bases left between them.

This clonotype was observed many times. The chain uses TRBV29-1 and TRBJ2-1; 7 bases match TRBD1. Germline CDR1 is SQVTM and CDR2 is ANQGSEA. The CDR3 is made up of 15 amino acids. The V and J ends lost 7 bases and 2 bases, in that order; junction bases with no gene match: 11. CDR3 protein: CSAMKTGMTYNEQFF. The CDR3 DNA follows: TGCAGCGCCATGAAGACAGGGATGACCTACAATGAGCAGTTCTTC.

This clonotype was seen ten or more times. The rearrangement joins TRBV5-1 to TRBJ2-4; TRBD1 agrees at 7 bases. The CDR3 length is 14 residues. Germline V gives CDR1 SGHRS, CDR2 YFSETQ. With V trimmed by 1 base and J by 8 bases, 6 bases remained unmatched. The CDR3 sequence is CASSLTGVVDIQYF. The CDR3 DNA is TGCGCCAGCAGCTTGACAGGGGTAGTAGACATTCAGTACTTC.

This clonotype was seen a handful of times. V gene TRBV12-3 or TRBV12-4 combines with J gene TRBJ1-1; the D gene is possibly TRBD1 (5 bases). V lost 4 bases and J 1 base, leaving 13 bases between the germline ends. This CDR3 is built from 15 residues. CDR3 DNA: TGTGCCAGCAGTTACCGGGGACGGGGGAACACTGAAGCTTTCTTT. Protein product: CASSYRGRGNTEAFF.

The chain is built from TRBV4-3 and TRBJ1-2; 7 nucleotides match TRBD1. The ends lost 4 bases at V and 6 bases at J; junction bases unmatched: 14. The CDR3 extends over 16 amino acids. The germline V gene has CDR1 LGHNA and CDR2 YSLEER. For the CDR3, the DNA is TGCGCCAGCAGCCGAGCCGGGGGCAGGGGGAACAATGGCTACACCTTC. Translation: CASSRAGGRGNNGYTF.

This clonotype was detected a few times. This sequence joins TRBV3-1 and TRBJ2-1, with a tentative D call TRBD1 (5 bases). Germline-derived CDR1 and CDR2 are LGHDT and YNNKEL (reference sequence). This CDR3 comprises 17 residues. With 4 bases removed from V and 0 bases from J, the gap between germline ends came to 16 bases. The CDR3, as DNA: TGTGCCAGCAGCCTACGACAGTTCGTTAGCTCCTACAATGAGCAGTTCTTC. This translates into CASSLRQFVSSYNEQFF.

The chain joins TRBV6-5 to TRBJ2-5, with TRBD2 as a possible D gene (6 bases). This CDR3 has 18 residues. CDR1 is MNHEY and CDR2 is SVGAGI in the germline V gene. Trimming took off 2 bases at V and 7 bases at J, with 26 bases between the two ends. The DNA for the CDR3 is TGTGCCAGCAGTTACCGGGGTCCGGGACTTTTGGGGGAAAGGACCCAGTACTTC. Translation: CASSYRGPGLLGERTQYF.

This clonotype occurred a few times. The chain uses TRBV18 and TRBJ2-6; tentatively, D is TRBD1 (5 bases). Trimming shortened V by 2 bases and J by 0 bases, and 8 bases separated the two germline ends. CDR1 and CDR2 (germline): KGHSH, LQKENI. This CDR3 is built from 16 residues. The CDR3 DNA reads TGTGCCAGCTCACCAGGACACCTCTCTGGGGCCAACGTCCTGACTTTC. It encodes CASSPGHLSGANVLTF.

This clonotype was detected only a few times. V usage is TRBV5-6 and J usage is TRBJ2-7; TRBD1 aligns across 11 bases. Germline V gene data show CDR1 as SGHDT and CDR2 as YYEEEE. The CDR3 sequence is 14 residues long. V gave up 3 bases and J gave up 4 bases; unmatched junction bases: 3. CDR3 DNA sequence: TGTGCCAGCAGCTGGGGACAGGGGGTTTACGAGCAGTACTTC. This translates into CASSWGQGVYEQYF.

The rearrangement links TRBV11-2 to TRBJ2-7, with 10 positions matching TRBD1. V was pared by 5 bases and J by 7 bases, with 5 bases of the junction left unmatched. Germline V gene data show CDR1 as SGHAT and CDR2 as FQNNGV. The CDR3 loop spans 13 amino acids. CDR3 protein: CASSPGQGGEQYF. As DNA, the CDR3 is TGTGCCAGCAGCCCCGGACAGGGGGGAGAGCAGTACTTC.

This clonotype occurred many times. The V gene is TRBV29-1, the J gene TRBJ1-1; possible D gene TRBD1, 6 bases. With 7 bases removed from V and 2 bases from J, the gap between germline ends came to 20 bases. CDR1 and CDR2 (germline): SQVTM, ANQGSEA. This CDR3 is built from 15 residues. Written as DNA, the CDR3 is TGCAGCGGGTTGTTTATTAGGACAGTTAACACTGAAGCTTTCTTT. It codes for CSGLFIRTVNTEAFF.

This clonotype was seen at least ten times. The chain recombines TRBV20-1 with TRBJ2-3, with D possibly being TRBD2 (7 bases). The ends were cut back, 6 bases at V and 2 bases at J, with 33 bases in the middle. The CDR3 sequence is 20 residues long. The V gene's germline CDR1 is DFQATT and CDR2 SNEGSKA (reference sequence). CDR3 region: CSAAAPRGRGSLHFTDTQYF. The CDR3 region has the DNA TGCAGTGCAGCAGCCCCTAGGGGGAGGGGCAGTCTGCACTTCACAGATACGCAGTATTTT.

The chain couples TRBV20-1 to TRBJ2-1, with D hard to call. V shed 0 bases and J shed 6 bases, with 12 bases lying between them. This CDR3 comprises 14 residues. Germline values: CDR1 DFQATT, CDR2 SNEGSKA (reference sequence). This CDR3 reads CSARDSLRFNEQFF. In nucleotides, the CDR3 is TGCAGTGCTAGAGATAGCCTACGGTTCAATGAGCAGTTCTTC.

The J gene is TRBJ1-1, the V gene TRBV20-1; the match to TRBD1 covers 7 bases. CDR3 length equals 15 residues. Trimming removed 6 bases from V and 4 bases from J; junction bases left unmatched: 14. Germline CDR1 is DFQATT and CDR2 is SNEGSKA (reference sequence). CDR3 DNA sequence: TGCAGTGCGTGGAGGGGGCTCCTGGGGGGCACTGAAGCTTTCTTT. This encodes CSAWRGLLGGTEAFF.

In the case of this clonotype: A much larger clone lies one base from this, so it may be a read error. The J gene is TRBJ2-2, the V gene TRBV24-1; D assignment may be TRBD1 or TRBD2 (5 bases each). Germline assignment: CDR1 KGHDR and CDR2 SFDVKD. Deletions cut 0 bases from V and 3 bases from J, with 10 bases between. The CDR3 covers 16 residues. This chain's CDR3 is CATSDLRGVDTGELFF. DNA for the CDR3: TGTGCCACCAGTGATTTGCGAGGGGTCGACACCGGGGAGCTGTTTTTT.

This clonotype was seen at least ten times. The chain employs TRBV5-1 and TRBJ2-1, with TRBD1 matching 10 bases. V lost 4 bases and J lost 6; bases outside the gene matches: 13. Per the germline V gene, CDR1 is SGHRS and CDR2 is YFSETQ. The CDR3 is made up of 17 amino acids. In nucleotides, the CDR3 is TGCGCCAGCAGCCTACCCGGTGGGGACAGGGGTTTCAATGAGCAGTTCTTC. Translated: CASSLPGGDRGFNEQFF.

This clonotype was counted only a few times. The rearrangement joins TRBV5-1 to TRBJ1-2, with 12 positions matching TRBD1. The CDR3 length is 14 residues. V lost 3 bases, J lost 7 bases, and 4 bases stayed unmatched. The germline CDR1 and CDR2 sequences are SGHRS and YFSETQ. This chain's CDR3 is CASSWGQGAFGYTF. DNA of the CDR3: TGCGCCAGCAGCTGGGGACAGGGGGCTTTTGGCTACACCTTC.

This clonotype occurred a few times. This chain uses TRBV20-1 with TRBJ2-3; 10 bases are a match to TRBD2. After removal of 4 bases from V and 2 bases from J, the junction contained 9 bases not matched to a gene. CDR1 is DFQATT and CDR2 is SNEGSKA in the germline V gene (reference sequence). This CDR3 spans 16 amino acids. The CDR3 reads CSATLTSGAPTDTQYF. In nucleotides, the CDR3 is TGCAGTGCTACCCTTACTAGCGGGGCCCCCACAGATACGCAGTATTTT.